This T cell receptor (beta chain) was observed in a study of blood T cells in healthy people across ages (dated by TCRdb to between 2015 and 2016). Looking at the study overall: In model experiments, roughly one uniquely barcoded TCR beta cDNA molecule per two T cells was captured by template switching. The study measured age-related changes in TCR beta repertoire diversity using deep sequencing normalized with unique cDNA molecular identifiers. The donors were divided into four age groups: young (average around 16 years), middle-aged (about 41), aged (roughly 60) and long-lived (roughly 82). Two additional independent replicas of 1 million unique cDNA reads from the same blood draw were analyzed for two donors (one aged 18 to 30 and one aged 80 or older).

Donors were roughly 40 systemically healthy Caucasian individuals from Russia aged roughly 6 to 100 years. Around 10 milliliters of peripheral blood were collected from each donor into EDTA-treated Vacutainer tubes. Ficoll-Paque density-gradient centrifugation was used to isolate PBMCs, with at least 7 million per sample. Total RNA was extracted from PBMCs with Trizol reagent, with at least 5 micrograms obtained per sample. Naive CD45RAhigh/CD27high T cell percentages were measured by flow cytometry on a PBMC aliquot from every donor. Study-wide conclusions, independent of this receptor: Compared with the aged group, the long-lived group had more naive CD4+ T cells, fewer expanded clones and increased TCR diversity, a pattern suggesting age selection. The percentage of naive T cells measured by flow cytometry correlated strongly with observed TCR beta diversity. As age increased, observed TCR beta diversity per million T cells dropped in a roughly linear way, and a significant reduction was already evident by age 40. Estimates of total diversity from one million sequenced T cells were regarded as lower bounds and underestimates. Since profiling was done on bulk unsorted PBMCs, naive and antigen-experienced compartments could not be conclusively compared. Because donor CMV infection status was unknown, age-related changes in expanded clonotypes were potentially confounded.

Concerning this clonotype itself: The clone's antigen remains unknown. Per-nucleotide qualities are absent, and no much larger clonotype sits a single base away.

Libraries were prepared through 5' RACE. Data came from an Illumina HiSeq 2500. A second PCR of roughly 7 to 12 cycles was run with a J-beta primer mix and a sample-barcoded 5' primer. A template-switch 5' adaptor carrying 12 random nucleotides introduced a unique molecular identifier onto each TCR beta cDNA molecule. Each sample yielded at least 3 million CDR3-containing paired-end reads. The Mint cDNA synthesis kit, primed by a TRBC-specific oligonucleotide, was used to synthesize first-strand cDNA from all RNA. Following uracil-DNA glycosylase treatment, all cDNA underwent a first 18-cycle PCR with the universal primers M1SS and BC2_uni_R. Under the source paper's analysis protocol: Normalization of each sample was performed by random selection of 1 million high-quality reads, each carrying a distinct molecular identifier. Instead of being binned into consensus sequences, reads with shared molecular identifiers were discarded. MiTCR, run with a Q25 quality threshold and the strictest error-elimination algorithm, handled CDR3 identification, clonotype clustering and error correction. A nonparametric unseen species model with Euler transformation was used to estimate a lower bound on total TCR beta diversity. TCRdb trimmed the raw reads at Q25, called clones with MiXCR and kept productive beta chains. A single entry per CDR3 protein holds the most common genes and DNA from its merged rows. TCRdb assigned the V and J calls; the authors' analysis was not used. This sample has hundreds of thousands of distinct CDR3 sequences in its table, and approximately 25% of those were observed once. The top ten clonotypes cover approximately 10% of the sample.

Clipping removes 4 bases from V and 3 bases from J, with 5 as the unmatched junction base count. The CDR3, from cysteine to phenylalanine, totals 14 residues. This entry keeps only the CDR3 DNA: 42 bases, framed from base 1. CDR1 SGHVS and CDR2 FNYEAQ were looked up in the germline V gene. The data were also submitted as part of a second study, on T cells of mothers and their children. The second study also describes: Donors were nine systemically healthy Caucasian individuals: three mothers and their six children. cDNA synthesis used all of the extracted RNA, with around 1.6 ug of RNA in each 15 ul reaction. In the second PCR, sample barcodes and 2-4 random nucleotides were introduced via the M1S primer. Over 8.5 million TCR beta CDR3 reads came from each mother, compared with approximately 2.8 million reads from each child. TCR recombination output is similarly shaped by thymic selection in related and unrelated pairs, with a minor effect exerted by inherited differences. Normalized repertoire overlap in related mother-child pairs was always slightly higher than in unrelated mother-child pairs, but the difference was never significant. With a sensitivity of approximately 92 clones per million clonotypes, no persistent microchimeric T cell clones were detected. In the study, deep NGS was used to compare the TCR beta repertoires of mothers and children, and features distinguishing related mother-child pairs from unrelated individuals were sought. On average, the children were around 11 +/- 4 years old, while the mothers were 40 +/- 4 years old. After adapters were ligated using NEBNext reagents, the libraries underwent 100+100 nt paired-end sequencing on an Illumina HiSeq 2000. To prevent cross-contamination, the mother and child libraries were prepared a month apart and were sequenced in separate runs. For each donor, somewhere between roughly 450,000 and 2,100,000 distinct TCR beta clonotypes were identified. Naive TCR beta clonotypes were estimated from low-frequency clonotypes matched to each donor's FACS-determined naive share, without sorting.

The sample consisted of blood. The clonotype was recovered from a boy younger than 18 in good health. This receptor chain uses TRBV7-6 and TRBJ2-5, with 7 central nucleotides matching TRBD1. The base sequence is TGTGCCAGCAGCTACCCCGGGACAGAAGAGACCCAGTACTTC. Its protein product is CASSYPGTEETQYF.